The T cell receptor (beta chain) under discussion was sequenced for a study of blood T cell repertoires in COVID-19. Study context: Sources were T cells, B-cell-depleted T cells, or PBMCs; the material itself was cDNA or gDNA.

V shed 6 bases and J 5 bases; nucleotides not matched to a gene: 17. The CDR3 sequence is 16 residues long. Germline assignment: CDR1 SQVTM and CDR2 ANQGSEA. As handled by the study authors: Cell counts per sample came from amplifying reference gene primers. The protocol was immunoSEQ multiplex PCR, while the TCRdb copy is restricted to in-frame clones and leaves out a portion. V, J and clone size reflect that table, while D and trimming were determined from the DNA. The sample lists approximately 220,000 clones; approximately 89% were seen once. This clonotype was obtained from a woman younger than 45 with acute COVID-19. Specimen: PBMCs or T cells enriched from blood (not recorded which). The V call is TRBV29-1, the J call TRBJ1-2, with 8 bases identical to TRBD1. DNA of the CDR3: TGCAGCGTGAGGACCGGGACAGGAGATACCTTTTATGGCTACACCTTC. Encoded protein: CSVRTGTGDTFYGYTF.